This TCR beta chain comes out of a study of cytomegalovirus exposure and HLA in healthy donors listed by TCRdb under 2017. Regarding the complete study: According to an earlier analysis of 550 to 700 of the donors, about 179 million T cells yielded roughly 110 million unique TCR beta sequences and around 300 Gb of sequence data. Approximately 330 gigabases of sequencing data and around 90 million unique TCR sequences made up an early release that covered approximately 650 HLA-typed donors. Among the roughly 400 genotyped donors, approximately 77% belonged to the genetic ancestry cluster associated with self-reported Caucasian donors. The study aimed to test whether signatures of past pathogen exposure could be identified by cataloging public T cell receptors. The study used immunosequencing to profile the T cell repertoires of around 600 subjects and linked those repertoires to cytomegalovirus serostatus. Besides the first cohort of some 670 subjects, a separate validation cohort made up of over 95 different subjects was used. High-throughput TCR immunosequencing, statistical association of individual TCRs with disease status, and machine learning were combined to predict cytomegalovirus infection status. A later analysis re-analyzed previously published TCR beta repertoires from several hundred donors and added high-resolution HLA genotyping to study TCR occurrence patterns. The later analysis used no new phenotypic data to find candidate immune exposures, relying instead on TCR beta sequences and their occurrence across donors. In an earlier analysis of a few hundred of the donors, high-throughput TCR beta sequencing was used to judge whether each TCR beta V gene segment behaved as functional or pseudogenic. Alongside the repertoire data, information on donor age, sex, ethnicity and CMV serostatus was compiled. A later genetic analysis used genome-wide SNP genotypes for about three fifths of the 666 donors, treating that subset as a discovery cohort. Every discovery cohort repertoire had been produced on one sequencing platform. HLA typing covered class I and class II loci at four-digit resolution. The number of typed donors differed by locus: about 620-630 for A, B, C, DRB1 and DQB1; 500 to 550 for DQA1; around 610 for DPA1; and roughly 450 for DPB1. Roughly five DR-DQ haplotypes were treated as single units for association and clustering because of strong linkage in the cohort. Across approximately 400 genotyped donors of the cohort, an average of about 220,000 unique TCR beta nucleotide sequences per donor were sequenced, and 15% to 20% of those sequences were non-productive. The study at large found these results: Because HLA typing was unavailable for some donors at each locus, only the typed subset was used in association tests. In an earlier analysis of approximately 590 of the donors, most TCR beta V segments appeared in productive rearrangements about 87% or about 30% of the time, broadly matching IMGT annotations. Because counts were too low, under 20 rarely observed V segments, including chromosome 9 orphons, were left out of the earlier analysis of 500 to 650 of the donors. The authors suggested that the approach could potentially be generalized to other disease states and immunological phenotypes. The classifier was reported to diagnose cytomegalovirus status with high specificity and sensitivity in both the original cohort and the validation cohort. According to a later analysis, TCR association rates differed among HLA loci, with DRB1 alleles showing the most associated TCRs and HLA-C alleles showing the fewest. A later analysis associated 15,000 to 20,000 TCR beta sequences with specific HLA alleles at a false discovery rate of 0.05. A further reported finding was that TCR beta sequences accurately predicted the HLA-A and HLA-B alleles for most subjects in the first cohort. Only TCR beta chains were sequenced in this cohort, and the absence of alpha or paired-chain data limited detectable features. Assigning TCR associations to individual alleles was difficult when HLA alleles, especially DR and DQ, strongly co-occurred. A cluster of highly shared sequence variants was judged likely to be a technical artifact of the sequencing pipeline. The presence/absence analyses assumed that sequencing depth was roughly uniform across donors, and that assumption may not be true. Most TCR sequences were seen in very few donors, while some public TCRs were found in many individuals. In the study, approximately 160 TCR beta chains were listed as associated with cytomegalovirus. Linkage disequilibrium might explain the correlated functional status among segregating V segments, but an unknown experimental factor could not be ruled out. According to a later analysis, parvovirus B19, influenza, CMV and Epstein-Barr virus appeared linked to several top co-occurrence clusters. In vitro tests confirmed that a few of the cytomegalovirus-associated TCR beta chains recognize cytomegalovirus antigens. A later genetic analysis associated a missense DCLRE1C variant with V-gene and J-gene trimming of TCR beta chains, and an independent cohort replicated the association. A later analysis found that most CMV-associated TCR beta chains appeared HLA-restricted, with HLA associations seemingly driven largely by CMV exposure. The only immune exposure information available for the cohort was CMV serostatus. In a later genetic analysis, fewer N-insertions in productive TCRs were reported among donors in an Asian-associated ancestry cluster than the approximately 630-donor mean. Some IMGT-functional V segments, including TRBV6-2 and TRBV6-3, could not be distinguished by the 87-base-pair reads and were therefore excluded. Compared with equally common non-associated chains, HLA-associated TCR beta chains in a later analysis were more clonally expanded and had lower generation probabilities.

For this clone: Its antigen target is currently unknown. No qualities accompany the bases; no much larger clone lies one base away.

The method behind the library was the immunoSEQ multiplex PCR assay. A mixture of 60 forward primers for TCR Vbeta segments and 13 reverse primers for TCR Jbeta segments was used in the multiplex PCR. Amplification of the CDR3 region of rearranged TCR beta genes was performed with a multiplex PCR assay on genomic DNA. The Illumina HiSeq System was used to sequence the amplified TCR beta libraries as 87-base-pair reads. In the paper's pipeline: In a later analysis, tens of millions of unique TCR beta chains were counted across the 500 to 700 repertoires, and around 11 million of these chains were shared by at least two donors. Raw reads were error-corrected and collapsed into unique sequences with a nearest-neighbor algorithm that merged closely related sequences to remove PCR and sequencing errors. Alignment of CDR3 sequences to IMGT reference sequences was used to assign V, D and J gene segments. For a sequence to be retained, a match of at least six nucleotides to both a V gene segment and a J gene segment was required. A rearrangement was called productive if the CDR3 had no stop codons and remained in frame with V and J, and every other rearrangement was called non-productive. CDR3 was defined according to IMGT convention as the region running from the second conserved V-encoded cysteine to the conserved J-encoded phenylalanine. In an earlier analysis of 550 to 650 of the donors, sequences lacking an unambiguous match to a single V gene segment were excluded. An earlier analysis of several hundred of the donors classified V segments as functional when productive rearrangements were above 56.7% and as segregating when the standard deviation between donors was above 5%. To diagnose cytomegalovirus status from the catalog of TCR beta chain sequences, a statistical classification framework was built. In a later analysis, TCR nucleotide sequences were compared against IMGT/GENE-DB human TR gene sequences so that V and J genes could be assigned. In a later analysis, CDR3 sequences and most-parsimonious VDJ recombination scenarios were assigned using the TCRdist pipeline. In a later analysis, each TCR beta chain was defined by its CDR3 amino acid sequence together with its V-gene family, and reads without a unique V-gene family were excluded. In a later analysis, around 600 highly shared, low-generation-probability nucleotide sequences were removed to address suspected cross-contamination and a sequencing artifact. For each public chain, a later analysis derived a clonal expansion index from normalized ranks of inferred template counts within each repertoire. A later analysis computed generation probabilities with a VDJ recombination model fitted to out-of-frame rearrangements, and checked the results against IGoR. Hypergeometric tests were used in a later analysis to score TCR-TCR, TCR-HLA and TCR-CMV co-occurrence, with a repertoire-size bias correction applied to the TCR pairs. False discovery rates were estimated in a later analysis by permuting HLA or CMV assignments 20 times. In a later analysis, co-occurring TCRs were grouped with DBSCAN, and TCRdist sequence similarity was added when clustering was performed within HLA-allele-positive subsets. Co-occurrence clustering excluded repertoires with fewer than 30,000 or more than 120,000 public chains, plus five with anomalous nucleotide sharing. TCRdb re-hosts the immuneACCESS table, in-frame sequences only. Its copies lack some clones; in the studies checked, an unresolved V gene accounts for under half of them, and the cause for the rest is not known. Clone size and the V and J calls come from that table; the DNA yielded D and trimming. This sample holds 150,000 to 200,000 clones; roughly 85% were observed only once. Of the sample, approximately 2.4% is held by the ten largest clones.

The cohort comprised 670 or so healthy bone marrow donors. At the time of sampling, every cohort member was nominally healthy, though immune exposures that went unrecorded were likely present. The donor was CMV seronegative and belonged to the group of around 400 seronegative cohort members. Every donor gave a peripheral blood sample, and the peripheral blood mononuclear cells from that sample were used for TCR beta sequencing. Genomic DNA was extracted from the blood cell samples with the Qiagen DNeasy Blood Extraction Kit. Taken from the germline V gene, the CDR1 and CDR2 loops are MDHEN and SYDVKM. Here V drops 7 bases and J drops 11 bases, and the junction holds 10 bases not matched to any gene. Measured from the cysteine to the phenylalanine, the CDR3 is 14 residues long. Only the CDR3 part of the read is kept: 42 bases, read in frame from the first base.

The sequenced sample consisted of PBMCs. The source of this sequence is a woman aged 45-59 years in good health and CMV-seronegative. Recombination connected TRBV28 to TRBJ1-4; 10 nucleotides in the junction match TRBD1. The sequence in DNA is TGTGCCAGCACCGACGACAGGGGGCGGCGGAAACTGTTTTTT. The resulting protein is CASTDDRGRRKLFF.